These T cell receptor beta chains were read from a single sample in a study of siplizumab effects on memory and regulatory T cells. The data were produced by immunoSEQ multiplex PCR, yet TCRdb's version contains in-frame clones alone and is incomplete. The repertoire includes approximately 110,000 clones, about 93% of them detected once, and less than 0.35% sits in the top ten. The sample consisted of CD4+ T cells sorted from blood. These receptors were taken from a human donor in good health. The CDR3 runs from the conserved cysteine through the conserved F or W. The D gene is left open where the match is weak. Expanded clones are given a class, and other clones once, few, many or no size at all.

J: TRBJ1-2
size: NA
D: TRBD1
V: TRBV10-3
DNA: TGTGCCATCACCGGCAGAACAGGGGGCGCGTTTGGCTACACCTTC
CDR3: CAITGRTGGAFGYTF

J: TRBJ2-1
size: NA
D: TRBD1
V: TRBV19
DNA: TGTGCCAGTAGTATTCGGACAGGGGGCCCCAATGAGCAGTTCTTC
CDR3: CASSIRTGGPNEQFF

J: TRBJ1-6
size: once
D: NA
V: TRBV6-5
DNA: TGTGCCAGCAGTTCTGAGTCACCCCTCCACTTT
CDR3: CASSSESPLHF

J: TRBJ2-2
size: NA
D: NA
V: TRBV5-1
DNA: TGCGCCAGCAGCTTGGCCCAGGGGAACACCGGGGAGCTGTTTTTT
CDR3: CASSLAQGNTGELFF

J: TRBJ1-1
size: NA
D: NA
V: TRBV7-2
DNA: TGTGCCAGCAGCTTAGTTGGAAGCACTGAAGCTTTCTTT
CDR3: CASSLVGSTEAFF

J: TRBJ2-2
size: NA
D: TRBD2
V: TRBV11-2
DNA: TGTGCCAGCAGCTTAGGTGCTAGCGGGGGAGCGAACACCGGGGAGCTGTTTTTT
CDR3: CASSLGASGGANTGELFF

J: TRBJ2-5
size: NA
D: TRBD2
V: TRBV14
DNA: TGTGCCAGCAGCCTTATAGCGGGAGGAAGGATCGAGACCCAGTACTTC
CDR3: CASSLIAGGRIETQYF

J: TRBJ2-7
size: NA
D: NA
V: TRBV19
DNA: TGTGCCAGTAGAGCGAGGGGACAAAGCTCCTACGAGCAGTACTTC
CDR3: CASRARGQSSYEQYF

J: TRBJ2-1
size: NA
D: TRBD1
V: TRBV15
DNA: TGTGCCACCAGCGGGACAGCCTACAATGAGCAGTTCTTC
CDR3: CATSGTAYNEQFF

J: TRBJ2-2
size: NA
D: TRBD2
V: TRBV7-9
DNA: TGTGCCAGCAGGCACCGGCGGGAGGGCCTAACCGGGGAGCTGTTTTTT
CDR3: CASRHRREGLTGELFF

J: TRBJ2-7
size: NA
D: NA
V: TRBV29-1
DNA: TGCAGCGTTGTAACGGATTCCTACGAGCAGTACTTC
CDR3: CSVVTDSYEQYF

J: TRBJ2-7
size: once
D: NA
V: TRBV18
DNA: TGTGCCAGCTCCTCGGACGTCTCCTACGAGCAGTACTTC
CDR3: CASSSDVSYEQYF

J: TRBJ2-1
size: NA
D: NA
V: TRBV11-2
DNA: TGTGCCAGCAGCTTCGCCTCGGGCGTCAATGAGCAGTTCTTC
CDR3: CASSFASGVNEQFF

J: TRBJ2-1
size: NA
D: NA
V: TRBV19
DNA: TGTGCCAGTCGCGGGATGGTCGAGCAGTTCTTC
CDR3: CASRGMVEQFF

J: TRBJ2-7
size: NA
D: TRBD2
V: TRBV6-5
DNA: TGTGCCAGCAGTCGTGGGGGGGGGAGCTCCTACGAGCAGTACTTC
CDR3: CASSRGGGSSYEQYF

J: TRBJ2-1
size: NA
D: NA
V: TRBV18
DNA: TGTGCCAGCTCACCTGGGGAGGTCAGGGGGAATGAGCAGTTCTTC
CDR3: CASSPGEVRGNEQFF

J: TRBJ1-1
size: NA
D: NA
V: TRBV6-1
DNA: TGTGCCAGCAGTGAAGCTGACCGGCGGACTGAAGCTTTCTTT
CDR3: CASSEADRRTEAFF

J: TRBJ1-1
size: NA
D: NA
V: TRBV9
DNA: TGTGCCAGCAGCGTAGCGGTCGAGAACACTGAAGCTTTCTTT
CDR3: CASSVAVENTEAFF

J: TRBJ1-1
size: NA
D: NA
V: TRBV5-1
DNA: TGCGCCAGCAGGAAGAACACAGGGCTGAACACTGAAGCTTTCTTT
CDR3: CASRKNTGLNTEAFF

J: TRBJ1-2
size: NA
D: NA
V: TRBV6-5
DNA: TGTGCCAGCAGTTACATATTGTCGCCGTCTGGCTACACCTTC
CDR3: CASSYILSPSGYTF

J: TRBJ2-7
size: NA
D: TRBD1
V: TRBV29-1
DNA: TGCAGCGTCCTCAGGGACAGGGGACCCTACGAGCAGTACTTC
CDR3: CSVLRDRGPYEQYF

J: TRBJ2-7
size: NA
D: TRBD1
V: TRBV6-1
DNA: TGTGCCAGCAGTCCCCCGAACAGGGGGTCCTACGAGCAGTACTTC
CDR3: CASSPPNRGSYEQYF

J: TRBJ2-2
size: NA
D: NA
V: TRBV9
DNA: TGTGCCAGCAGCGTAGTTTCCACGGCCACCGGGGAGCTGTTTTTT
CDR3: CASSVVSTATGELFF

J: TRBJ2-1
size: NA
D: NA
V: TRBV9
DNA: TGTGCCAGCAGCGTAGAGGGCAGTGGGGTTAATGAGCAGTTCTTC
CDR3: CASSVEGSGVNEQFF

J: TRBJ1-6
size: NA
D: TRBD1
V: TRBV5-1
DNA: TGCGCCAGCAGCCCTGGACAGGAAGGAGGTTATTCACCCCTCCACTTT
CDR3: CASSPGQEGGYSPLHF

J: TRBJ1-2
size: NA
D: NA
V: TRBV5-6
DNA: TGTGCCAGCAGCTTAATCGGGGCAGGAGCGGAGGGCTACACCTTC
CDR3: CASSLIGAGAEGYTF

J: TRBJ1-2
size: NA
D: NA
V: TRBV27
DNA: TGTGCCAGGAAAGGACGGTATGGCTACACCTTC
CDR3: CARKGRYGYTF

J: TRBJ2-5
size: NA
D: NA
V: TRBV15
DNA: TGTGCCACCAGCAGGGGGGGTGTGGGCGGAGAGACCCAGTACTTC
CDR3: CATSRGGVGGETQYF

J: TRBJ1-3
size: once
D: NA
V: TRBV5-1
DNA: TGCGCCAGCAGCCCTTTAAGGGGAAACACCATATATTTT
CDR3: CASSPLRGNTIYF

J: TRBJ1-2
size: NA
D: TRBD1
V: TRBV19
DNA: TGTGCCAGTAGTATGGCGGGGACAGACTATGGCTACACCTTC
CDR3: CASSMAGTDYGYTF

J: TRBJ1-2
size: once
D: NA
V: TRBV19
DNA: TGTGCCAGTAGTACTGGGGGCGGACAGATCTATGGCTACACCTTC
CDR3: CASSTGGGQIYGYTF

J: TRBJ2-5
size: NA
D: NA
V: TRBV11-2
DNA: TGTGCCAGCAGCTTAGTTGGGGGGACCCAGTACTTC
CDR3: CASSLVGGTQYF

J: TRBJ2-1
size: NA
D: TRBD1
V: TRBV7-3
DNA: TGTGCCAGCAGCTTCGGACAGGCATGGGGGCAGTTCTTC
CDR3: CASSFGQAWGQFF

J: TRBJ2-2
size: NA
D: TRBD2
V: TRBV7-3
DNA: TGTGCCAGCAGCAAGACTAGCCGAAACACCGGGGAGCTGTTTTTT
CDR3: CASSKTSRNTGELFF

J: TRBJ1-2
size: NA
D: NA
V: TRBV7-9
DNA: TGTGCCAGCAGCCGATCCCCGGTTGGGCCTTTTAACTATGGCTACACCTTC
CDR3: CASSRSPVGPFNYGYTF

J: TRBJ2-7
size: NA
D: NA
V: TRBV7-8
DNA: TGTGCCAGCAGCTTAGCCGATGGCTCCTACGAGCAGTACTTC
CDR3: CASSLADGSYEQYF

J: TRBJ2-2
size: NA
D: NA
V: TRBV15
DNA: TGTGCCACCAGCAGAGGCCCCGGGGAGCTGTTTTTT
CDR3: CATSRGPGELFF

J: TRBJ1-5
size: NA
D: NA
V: TRBV19
DNA: TGTGCCAGTAGTCCCCTCGGGACTCGCGCCGATCAGCCCCAGCATTTT
CDR3: CASSPLGTRADQPQHF

J: TRBJ2-6
size: NA
D: NA
V: TRBV9
DNA: TGTGCCAGCAGCGCCCGGACGTGGTCTGGGGCCAACGTCCTGACTTTC
CDR3: CASSARTWSGANVLTF

J: TRBJ2-1
size: NA
D: NA
V: TRBV29-1
DNA: TGCAGCCCAGCGAGGATTACAGGGAGGCAGTTCTTC
CDR3: CSPARITGRQFF

J: TRBJ1-3
size: NA
D: NA
V: TRBV28
DNA: TGTGCCAGCAGTTTATCCCTAGGGGGGACCGCCGGAAACACCATATATTTT
CDR3: CASSLSLGGTAGNTIYF

J: TRBJ2-1
size: NA
D: TRBD2
V: TRBV30
DNA: TGTGCCTGGAGTGTCCCCGGCGGGGGATACAATGAGCAGTTCTTC
CDR3: CAWSVPGGGYNEQFF

J: TRBJ2-5
size: once
D: NA
V: TRBV5-1
DNA: TGCGCCAGCAGGCTGGTTGGGGGCCGGGAGACCCAGTACTTC
CDR3: CASRLVGGRETQYF

J: TRBJ1-1
size: NA
D: TRBD1
V: TRBV11-1
DNA: TGTGCCAGCAGCTTAGACGGGACAGGGAACACTGAAGCTTTCTTT
CDR3: CASSLDGTGNTEAFF

J: TRBJ2-1
size: once
D: TRBD2
V: TRBV19
DNA: TGTGCCAGTAGTAGGACTAGCGGGGTAACGAATGAGCAGTTCTTC
CDR3: CASSRTSGVTNEQFF

J: TRBJ2-3
size: NA
D: NA
V: TRBV4-2
DNA: TGTGCCAGCAGCCAAGAGGGCTTCACAGATACGCAGTATTTT
CDR3: CASSQEGFTDTQYF

J: TRBJ1-2
size: NA
D: NA
V: TRBV5-1
DNA: TGCGCCAGCAGCTTGGCGAGAGGCGCACGTGACTATGGCTACACCTTC
CDR3: CASSLARGARDYGYTF

J: TRBJ1-1
size: NA
D: NA
V: TRBV18
DNA: TGTGCCAGCTCACCAAATACGCACACTGAAGCTTTCTTT
CDR3: CASSPNTHTEAFF

J: TRBJ2-7
size: NA
D: TRBD1
V: TRBV25-1
DNA: TGTGCCAGCAGTGGACAGGGAAATGGCTACGAGCAGTACTTC
CDR3: CASSGQGNGYEQYF

J: TRBJ2-2
size: NA
D: NA
V: TRBV6-6
DNA: TGTGCCAGCAGTTACCCGCTTATGAACACCGGGGAGCTGTTTTTT
CDR3: CASSYPLMNTGELFF

J: TRBJ2-7
size: NA
D: NA
V: TRBV7-2
DNA: TGTGCCAGCAGCTTAAAGTACGAGCAGTACTTC
CDR3: CASSLKYEQYF

J: TRBJ2-2
size: NA
D: NA
V: TRBV7-9
DNA: TGTGCCAGCAGCCGAGTGTCGACCGGGGAGCTGTTTTTT
CDR3: CASSRVSTGELFF